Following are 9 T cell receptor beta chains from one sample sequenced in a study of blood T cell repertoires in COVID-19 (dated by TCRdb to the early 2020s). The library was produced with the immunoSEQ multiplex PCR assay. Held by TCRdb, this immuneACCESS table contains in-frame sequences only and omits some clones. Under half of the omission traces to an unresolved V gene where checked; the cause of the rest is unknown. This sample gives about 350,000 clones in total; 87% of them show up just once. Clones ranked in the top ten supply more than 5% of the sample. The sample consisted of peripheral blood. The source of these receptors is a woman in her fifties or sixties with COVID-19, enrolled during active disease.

In DNA form, the CDR3 reads TGTGCCAGCAGCTTAATAGCGGGAGGGCTCAATGAGCAGTTCTTC. Translating gives CASSLIAGGLNEQFF. This rearrangement joins TRBV7-9 to TRBJ2-1; 11 bases match TRBD2. The J segment lost 6 bases and the V segment lost 2 bases, leaving 3 bases of the junction unmatched. Germline V CDR1 and CDR2: SEHNR, FQNEAQ (reference sequence). CDR3 length: 15 residues.

The CDR3 reads CASSPLEGTSGRNEQFF. In DNA, the CDR3 is TGTGCCAGCTCACCACTTGAAGGGACTAGCGGGAGAAATGAGCAGTTCTTC. The chain couples TRBV18 to TRBJ2-1; 14 positions agree with TRBD2. The ends lost 1 base at V and 7 bases at J; junction bases unmatched: 6. Germline V gene sequence: CDR1 KGHSH, CDR2 LQKENI. There are 17 residues in the CDR3.

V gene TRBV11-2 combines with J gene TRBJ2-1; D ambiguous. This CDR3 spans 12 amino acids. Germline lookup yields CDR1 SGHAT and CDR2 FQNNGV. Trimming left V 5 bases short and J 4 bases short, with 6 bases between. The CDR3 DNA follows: TGTGCCAGCAGCCCGAGGTACAATGAGCAGTTCTTC. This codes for CASSPRYNEQFF.

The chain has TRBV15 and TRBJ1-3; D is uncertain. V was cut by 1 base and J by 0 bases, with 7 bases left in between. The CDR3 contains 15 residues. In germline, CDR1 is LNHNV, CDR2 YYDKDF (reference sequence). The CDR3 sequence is CATSRAFGSGNTIYF. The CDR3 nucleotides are TGTGCCACCAGCAGAGCTTTCGGCTCTGGAAACACCATATATTTT.

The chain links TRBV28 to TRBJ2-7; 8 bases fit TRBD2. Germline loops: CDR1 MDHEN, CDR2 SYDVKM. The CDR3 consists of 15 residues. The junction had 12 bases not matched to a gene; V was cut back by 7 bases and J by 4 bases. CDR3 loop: CASTLGGLATYEQYF. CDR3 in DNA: TGTGCCAGCACCCTGGGAGGACTAGCAACATACGAGCAGTACTTC.

The CDR3 protein is CASSVADRQYGYTF. The CDR3 DNA sequence: TGTGCCAGCAGCGTAGCGGACAGGCAGTATGGCTACACCTTC. V and J are TRBV9 and TRBJ1-2; TRBD1 matches 7 bases. This CDR3 has 14 amino acids. Unmatched junction bases numbered 4, after V lost 0 bases and J lost 5 bases. Germline CDR1 and CDR2: SGDLS and YYNGEE.

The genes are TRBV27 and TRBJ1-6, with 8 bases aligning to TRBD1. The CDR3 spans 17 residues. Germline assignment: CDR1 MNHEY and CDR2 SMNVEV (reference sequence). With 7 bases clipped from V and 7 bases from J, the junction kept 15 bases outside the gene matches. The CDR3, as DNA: TGTGCCAGCAAGAGCGTCGTCCGGACAGGGAGAAATTCACCCCTCCACTTT. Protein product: CASKSVVRTGRNSPLHF.

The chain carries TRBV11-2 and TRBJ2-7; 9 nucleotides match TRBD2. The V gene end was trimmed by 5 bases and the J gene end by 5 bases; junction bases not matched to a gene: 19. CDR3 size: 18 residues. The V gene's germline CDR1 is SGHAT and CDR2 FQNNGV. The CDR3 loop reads CASSPRRPFSGRIDEQYF. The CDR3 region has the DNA TGTGCCAGCAGCCCGCGCCGCCCCTTTAGCGGGAGAATCGACGAGCAGTACTTC.

In DNA, the CDR3 is TGTGCCAGCAGCCCTGGAGCGGGAGTCCCAGGCGGGGAGCTGTTTTTT. Its translation is CASSPGAGVPGGELFF. The chain joins TRBV7-7 to TRBJ2-2, with 8 bases identical to TRBD2. This CDR3 has 16 amino acids. From germline, CDR1 is SSHAT and CDR2 FNYEAQ (reference sequence). The V gene end was trimmed by 5 bases and the J gene end by 7 bases; junction bases not matched to a gene: 12.